The next 29 T cell receptor beta chains were all read from a single sample in a study of shared clonotypes between healthy human individuals. Clones were read by immunoSEQ multiplex PCR, and TCRdb kept only the in-frame ones, dropping some. The sample comprises roughly 720,000 clones, 90% of which are singletons, and more than 30% rests with the top ten. Sequenced input: memory CD8+ T cells from PBMCs. Subset indicated: CD45RO+ cells pooled with CCR7-negative TemRA cells. The origin of the receptors is a man in his late teens or twenties in good health. Some clones in this sample may be carry-over from other donors' samples.

The chain has TRBV14 and TRBJ1-1, with D uncertain. Germline CDR1 and CDR2: SGHDN and FVKESK. V lost 4 bases to trimming and J lost 1 base, with 7 bases between them. This CDR3 is built from 13 residues. CDR3: CASSLTGNTEAFF. The CDR3 nucleotides are TGTGCCAGCAGCCTCACGGGGAACACTGAAGCTTTCTTT.

This clone is a singleton in its sample. The gene calls are TRBV9 and TRBJ2-1; no clear D. Germline V lookup: CDR1 SGDLS, CDR2 YYNGEE. The ends were cut back, 3 bases at V and 3 bases at J, with 13 bases in the middle. CDR3 size: 15 residues. CDR3 residues: CASSADGRLYNEQFF. CDR3 in DNA: TGTGCCAGCAGCGCGGACGGCAGACTCTACAATGAGCAGTTCTTC.

V is TRBV7-8 and J is TRBJ1-4; 8 bases align to TRBD1. After removal of 5 bases from V and 7 bases from J, the junction contained 9 bases not matched to a gene. The germline gives CDR1 SGHVS, CDR2 FQNEAQ. This CDR3 region has 15 residues. DNA of the CDR3: TGTGCCAGCAGCAGACTGGACAGGGTTAGTGAAAAACTGTTTTTT. It encodes CASSRLDRVSEKLFF.

This rearrangement joins TRBV27 to TRBJ2-2; D is possibly TRBD2 (6 bases). CDR1 MNHEY and CDR2 SMNVEV come from the germline V gene (reference sequence). This CDR3 comprises 14 residues. V was shortened by 6 bases and J by 6 bases, with 14 bases between the two germline ends. The CDR3 DNA follows: TGTGCCAGCAGGGTTTTCGGGAGCGCCGGGGAGCTGTTTTTT. Amino acid sequence: CASRVFGSAGELFF.

The chain's CDR3 is CASSLTGGESSYEQYF. In nucleotides, the CDR3 is TGTGCCAGCAGCTTAACTGGAGGGGAAAGCTCCTACGAGCAGTACTTC. The chain recombines TRBV7-3 with TRBJ2-7, with D possibly TRBD2 on 6 matching bases. Trimming stripped 0 bases from V and 0 bases from J, with 12 bases between. The CDR3 runs to 16 residues. The germline gives CDR1 SGHTA, CDR2 FQGTGA.

This clone was counted once. The CDR3 region is CASSTPGLVEETQYF. CDR3 in DNA: TGTGCCAGCAGTACCCCGGGACTAGTTGAAGAGACCCAGTACTTC. The chain employs TRBV6-6 and TRBJ2-5; 8 bases are a match to TRBD2. The CDR3 runs 15 residues. CDR1 and CDR2 from the germline V gene are MNHNY and SVGAGI (reference sequence). The trim removed 5 bases at V and 3 bases at J, leaving 8 bases unmatched.

This sequence joins TRBV5-1 and TRBJ2-3, with 15 positions matching TRBD2. Trimming cost V 4 bases and J 2 bases; bases outside gene matches: 8. Germline V gives CDR1 SGHRS, CDR2 YFSETQ. This CDR3 spans 18 amino acids. CDR3 sequence (DNA): TGCGCCAGCAGCCCGGCCGGGACTAGCGGGGGGATCACAGATACGCAGTATTTT. Amino acid sequence: CASSPAGTSGGITDTQYF.

The V gene is TRBV7-9, the J gene TRBJ1-1, with D possibly matching TRBD1 (5 bases). Per germline, CDR1 SEHNR and CDR2 FQNEAQ (reference sequence). V was pared by 1 base and J by 10 bases, with 13 bases between. CDR3 length: 13 residues. CDR3 amino acids: CASSLDRAGLAFF. The DNA of the CDR3 is TGTGCCAGCAGCTTAGATCGGGCAGGGCTAGCTTTCTTT.

In its sample, this clone was seen once. The chain employs TRBV13 and TRBJ2-2; D remains ambiguous. Trimming left V 5 bases short and J 1 base short, with 8 bases between. CDR1 is PRHDT and CDR2 is FYEKMQ in the germline V gene (reference sequence). The CDR3 runs 14 residues. The CDR3 spells CASSRTKNTGELFF. CDR3 sequence (DNA): TGTGCCAGCAGCCGTACTAAGAACACCGGGGAGCTGTTTTTT.

CDR3 nucleotides: TGTGCCAGCAGCCCGCCTGGGGGTTTCTACGAGCAGTACTTC. Translating gives CASSPPGGFYEQYF. This rearrangement joins TRBV6-5 to TRBJ2-7; D is tentatively TRBD1 or TRBD2 (5 bases each). The germline CDR1 and CDR2 sequences are MNHEY and SVGAGI. This CDR3 region has 14 residues. V was trimmed by 6 bases and J by 3 bases, leaving 15 bases between them.

This clone came up once. The gene calls are TRBV7-6 and TRBJ2-1; 8 bases map to TRBD2. With 7 bases clipped from V and 15 bases from J, the junction kept 17 bases outside the gene matches. CDR3 length: 14 amino acids. Germline CDR1 and CDR2: SGHVS and FNYEAQ. The CDR3 DNA follows: TGTGCCAGCACCCCGGGGGTAGCGGGACCGTCAGCGTTCTTC. Its translation is CASTPGVAGPSAFF.

The V gene is TRBV7-2, the J gene TRBJ1-5, with D possibly matching TRBD1 (5 bases). The CDR3 contains 14 residues. The germline V and J ends were trimmed by 4 bases and 3 bases, with 10 bases remaining between them. CDR1 and CDR2 from the germline V gene are SGHTA and FQGNSA. The CDR3 reads CASSSAGFNQPQHF. In DNA, the CDR3 is TGTGCCAGCAGCTCCGCAGGGTTCAATCAGCCCCAGCATTTT.

J is TRBJ2-7 and V is TRBV5-1; 9 bases map to TRBD1. The germline CDR1 and CDR2 sequences are SGHRS and YFSETQ. This CDR3 is built from 14 residues. V shed 2 bases and J 6 bases; nucleotides not matched to a gene: 6. CDR3 nucleotides: TGCGCCAGCAGCTTCCGACAGGGGGGTTTCGAGCAGTACTTC. This gives the protein CASSFRQGGFEQYF.

The V and J genes are TRBV5-5 and TRBJ1-2, with no clear D. This CDR3 has 16 amino acids. Germline-derived CDR1 and CDR2 are SGHKS and YYEKEE (reference sequence). V lost 4 bases and J 8 bases, leaving 24 bases between the germline ends. This CDR3 is CASSLLSPPEQRGYTF. In DNA form, the CDR3 reads TGTGCCAGCAGCCTACTCAGCCCCCCGGAGCAGCGGGGCTACACCTTC.

This clone appeared a single time. The V and J genes are TRBV9 and TRBJ1-6; 7 bases line up with TRBD1. The V gene's germline CDR1 is SGDLS and CDR2 YYNGEE. This CDR3 has 16 residues. V shed 3 bases, J shed 4 bases, and the junction held 7 bases outside the gene matches. This chain's CDR3 is CASSGGGGLYNSPLHF. The DNA of the CDR3 is TGTGCCAGCAGCGGTGGAGGGGGCCTGTATAATTCACCCCTCCACTTT.

The chain carries TRBV9 and TRBJ2-7; D possibly corresponds to TRBD1 (6 bases). Per germline, CDR1 SGDLS and CDR2 YYNGEE. The CDR3 spans 15 residues. The ends were cut back, 0 bases at V and 3 bases at J, with 13 bases in the middle. This CDR3 reads CASSVAGTSYYEQYF. The CDR3 DNA is TGTGCCAGCAGCGTAGCCGGGACAAGCTACTACGAGCAGTACTTC.

Turning to this clone: Other DNA sequences in this sample translate to the same CDR3. V usage is TRBV7-9 and J usage is TRBJ1-1; 7 nucleotides agree with TRBD1. This CDR3 has 14 residues. CDR1 SEHNR and CDR2 FQNEAQ come from the germline V gene (reference sequence). V was pared by 3 bases and J by 1 base, with 2 bases of the junction left unmatched. The DNA for the CDR3 is TGTGCCAGCAGCTTGACAGGGAGGAACACTGAAGCTTTCTTT. This encodes CASSLTGRNTEAFF. The variable domain in full, completed from reference TRBV7-9 and TRBJ1-1, reads DTGVSQNPRHKITKRGQNVTFRCDPISEHNRLYWYRQTLGQGPEFLTYFQNEAQLEKSRLLSDRFSAERPKGSFSTLEIQRTEQGDSAMYLCASSLTGRNTEAFFGQGTRLTVV.

This sequence joins TRBV19 and TRBJ2-7; D is ambiguous. The length of the CDR3 is 15 residues. Germline CDR1 reads LNHDA; CDR2 reads SQIVND (reference sequence). The V gene lost 0 bases and the J gene lost 4 bases, with 13 bases spanning the gap. The CDR3 DNA reads as TGTGCCAGTAGTATAGATCACGACGGAGATTACGAGCAGTACTTC. Translating gives CASSIDHDGDYEQYF.

The chain links TRBV5-1 to TRBJ2-7; 9 bases map to TRBD2. The trim removed 1 base at V and 3 bases at J, leaving 5 bases unmatched. This CDR3 has 15 amino acids. Germline lookup yields CDR1 SGHRS and CDR2 YFSETQ. The CDR3 region is CASSLTSGWNYEQYF. For the CDR3, the DNA is TGCGCCAGCAGCTTGACTAGCGGGTGGAACTACGAGCAGTACTTC.

This clone was recorded once. The rearrangement uses TRBV7-9 and TRBJ2-7; TRBD2 might be the D (6 bases). CDR1 and CDR2 from the germline V gene are SEHNR and FQNEAQ (reference sequence). Trimming removed 3 bases from V and 3 bases from J, with 18 bases in between. The CDR3 covers 16 residues. CDR3 nucleotides: TGTGCCAGCAGCTTGGCAGTCGGGGGTGTCGACTACGAGCAGTACTTC. It codes for CASSLAVGGVDYEQYF. Variable domain in full (rest from reference TRBV7-9 and TRBJ2-7): DTGVSQNPRHKITKRGQNVTFRCDPISEHNRLYWYRQTLGQGPEFLTYFQNEAQLEKSRLLSDRFSAERPKGSFSTLEIQRTEQGDSAMYLCASSLAVGGVDYEQYFGPGTRLTVT.

The genes are TRBV5-6 and TRBJ1-2; tentatively, D is TRBD1 (5 bases). Germline loops: CDR1 SGHDT, CDR2 YYEEEE. The CDR3 runs 13 residues. V gave up 4 bases and J gave up 7 bases, with 14 bases separating them. CDR3 residues: CASSPWGGFGYTF. Written as DNA, the CDR3 is TGTGCCAGCAGCCCGTGGGGGGGGTTTGGCTACACCTTC.

The V gene is TRBV9, the J gene TRBJ2-7, with 7 bases fitting TRBD2. The germline gives CDR1 SGDLS, CDR2 YYNGEE. The V segment lost 0 bases and the J segment 1 base; nucleotides outside the gene matches: 7. This CDR3 has 16 amino acids. Written as DNA, the CDR3 is TGTGCCAGCAGCGTAGGGTGGTCTAGCGGATCCTACGAGCAGTACTTC. It yields the protein CASSVGWSSGSYEQYF.

This clone has more than one count but fewer than ten. At one end the junction does not follow the germline gene, possibly because of a read error. The J gene is TRBJ2-2, the V gene TRBV6-1; 7 bases are a match to TRBD1. Germline CDR1 reads MNHNS; CDR2 reads SASEGT. CDR3 size: 16 residues. The chain's CDR3 is CASREVTGLYTGELFF. CDR3 coding DNA: TGTGCCAGCAGGGAAGTGACAGGGTTGTATACCGGGGAGCTGTTTTTT.

The chain combines TRBV7-9 with TRBJ2-5, with 8 bases identical to TRBD1. Losses at the gene ends were 3 bases for V and 5 bases for J; bases not matched to a gene: 8. Germline-derived CDR1 and CDR2 are SEHNR and FQNEAQ (reference sequence). The CDR3 runs to 15 residues. CDR3 coding DNA: TGTGCCAGCAGCTTCAGGGGGCTAGGACCTGAGACCCAGTACTTC. It yields the protein CASSFRGLGPETQYF.

V is TRBV13 and J is TRBJ2-1; TRBD2 agrees at 11 bases. V shed 0 bases, J shed 5 bases, and the junction held 6 bases outside the gene matches. Germline V lookup: CDR1 PRHDT, CDR2 FYEKMQ (reference sequence). CDR3 length: 17 residues. CDR3 nucleotides: TGTGCCAGCAGCTTAGGTCCTAGCGGGAGGACCAACAATGAGCAGTTCTTC. It yields the protein CASSLGPSGRTNNEQFF.

The chain uses TRBV27 and TRBJ1-2; D is perhaps TRBD1 (5 bases). The CDR3 spans 14 residues. V was trimmed by 4 bases and J by 3 bases, leaving 12 bases between them. Per the germline V gene, CDR1 is MNHEY and CDR2 is SMNVEV (reference sequence). The CDR3 coding sequence is TGTGCCAGCAGTTCAACAGGCAGTCACTATGGCTACACCTTC. Encoded protein: CASSSTGSHYGYTF.

The genes are TRBV19 and TRBJ2-7, with 9 bases aligning to TRBD2. V trimming: 11 bases; J trimming: 7 bases; junction bases outside the gene matches: 27. CDR1 and CDR2 (germline): LNHDA, SQIVND (reference sequence). The CDR3 totals 18 residues. Here the CDR3 reads CASQKWLAGTRPTGEQYF. CDR3 bases: TGTGCCTCCCAAAAGTGGCTAGCGGGGACTCGTCCCACGGGGGAGCAGTACTTC.

The CDR3 loop is CASQRREGSYNEQFF. The CDR3 nucleotides read TGCGCCAGCCAGAGGCGGGAGGGCTCCTACAATGAGCAGTTCTTC. V and J are TRBV4-1 and TRBJ2-1; 9 nucleotides align to TRBD2. V lost 8 bases, J lost 0 bases, and 5 bases stayed unmatched. The length of the CDR3 is 15 residues. Per the germline V gene, CDR1 is MGHRA and CDR2 is YSYEKL.

The J gene is TRBJ2-7, the V gene TRBV5-1; a possible D gene is TRBD1 (6 bases). The CDR3 is 16 amino acids. Germline V lookup: CDR1 SGHRS, CDR2 YFSETQ. V was shortened by 0 bases and J by 2 bases, with 15 bases between the two germline ends. The CDR3 loop is CASSLVRGSQAYEQYF. As DNA, the CDR3 is TGCGCCAGCAGCTTGGTAAGGGGGAGCCAAGCCTACGAGCAGTACTTC.